This T cell receptor beta chain was identified during a study of cytomegalovirus exposure and HLA in healthy donors. Study information: A prior study identified 117 million unique TCR beta sequences from about 180 million T cells. The study's findings and limits: An ancestry cluster, one associated with Asian ancestry, reportedly showed fewer N-insertions than the approximately 670-donor mean in a later analysis. Associated with cytomegalovirus, according to the listing, were about 160 TCR beta chains.

It was with 60 Vbeta and 13 Jbeta primers that the PCR ran. The protocol was immunoSEQ multiplex PCR, while the TCRdb copy is restricted to in-frame clones and leaves out a portion. The sample has more than 90,000 clones, around 80% seen once. As for this clone: Its antigen is unidentified.

The CDR3 runs to 14 residues. With 2 bases removed from V and 5 bases from J, the gap between germline ends came to 12 bases. Germline V CDR1 and CDR2: MDHEN, SYDVKM. The chain joins TRBV28 to TRBJ1-1; D may be TRBD1 (6 bases). Material for sequencing was PBMCs. This TCR was sampled from a woman aged 60-75 years in good health and CMV-seronegative. The CDR3 protein is CASSLGGQVTEAFF. The DNA of the CDR3 is TGTGCCAGCAGTTTAGGGGGCCAGGTAACTGAAGCTTTCTTT.